This T cell receptor (beta chain) was captured in a study of blood T cell repertoires in COVID-19 (dated by TCRdb to the early 2020s). Describing the broader study: Collaborator samples came from the United States, Italy and Spain and covered acute and convalescent phases of COVID-19. Samples were obtained from the ongoing ImmuneRACE study (first 160 participants) and from roughly 1,300 subjects provided by 6 global collaborators. The prospective study material was composed of cDNA or gDNA derived from T cells, B-cell-depleted T cells, or PBMCs. Subjects who had been exposed to COVID-19, were actively infected with it, or had recovered from it provided the deeply sampled blood TCRbeta repertoires that made up the dataset. The repertoires were released in a freely available public database intended as a resource for research on the immune response to SARS-CoV-2. The sample metadata nearly always contained a de-identified subject ID, COVID-19 status, age in years and sex. Where available, HLA class I and class II types were taken from metadata supplied by the sample provider and were not determined by assay-based typing.

As concerns this clone: No cognate antigen has been identified for it. Qualities for individual bases were not recorded, and no much larger clone is one base off.

V trim: 5 bases; J trim: 3 bases; unmatched bases: 12. The germline V gene (reference sequence) specifies LNHDA as CDR1 and SQIVND as CDR2. The CDR3 contains 17 residues, cysteine and phenylalanine counted. Only CDR3 DNA is held: 51 bases, read in frame from base 1. Each collaborating institution followed its own protocols to collect whole blood in K2EDTA tubes. For TCRbeta analysis, collaborators shipped samples in one of three forms: frozen whole blood, isolated PBMCs, or DNA extracted from either of those sample types. The research as a whole found: Clinical and demographic metadata were provided uncurated, with the amount varying by source and participant.

The immunoSEQ Assay, a bias-controlled multiplex PCR, was used to amplify TCRbeta CDR3 regions from genomic DNA. In the paper's pipeline: The number of nucleated cells in each sample was estimated from the amplification of reference gene primers within the assay. To quantify the absolute abundance of each unique TCRbeta CDR3 rearrangement, sequence reads were collapsed and filtered. For each sample, productive Simpson clonality was calculated as the square root of Simpson's diversity index across productive rearrangements. This immuneACCESS table, as held by TCRdb, lists in-frame sequences with V and J called but not all clones. Of the missing ones, under half trace to an unresolved V gene in checked studies; the others have no known cause. That table furnishes V, J and clone size, whereas the DNA furnished D and trimming. In all, the sample holds 40,000 to 55,000 clones, and 70% to 80% of those were seen once. The ten biggest clones cover 15% to 20% of the sample.

This clonotype was obtained from a man between 65 and 85 years old with acute or convalescent COVID-19. Input material: peripheral blood. The chain links TRBV19 with TRBJ1-3, with 8 bases matching TRBD1. CDR3 region: CASSEFFTGGSGNTIYF. The DNA reads as follows: TGTGCCAGTAGTGAGTTCTTTACAGGGGGAAGTGGAAACACCATATATTTT.